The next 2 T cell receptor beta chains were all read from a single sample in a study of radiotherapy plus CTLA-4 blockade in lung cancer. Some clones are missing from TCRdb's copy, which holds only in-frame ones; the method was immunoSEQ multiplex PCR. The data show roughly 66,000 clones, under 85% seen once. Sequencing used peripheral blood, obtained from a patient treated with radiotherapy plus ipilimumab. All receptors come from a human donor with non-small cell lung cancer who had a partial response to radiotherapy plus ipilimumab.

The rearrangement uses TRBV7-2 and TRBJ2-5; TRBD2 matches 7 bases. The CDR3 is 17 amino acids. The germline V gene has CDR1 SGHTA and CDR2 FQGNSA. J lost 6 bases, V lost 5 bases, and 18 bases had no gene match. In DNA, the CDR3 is TGTGCCAGCAGCCGAGCGGGAACTGGCGAGGGCGCAAAGACCCAGTACTTC. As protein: CASSRAGTGEGAKTQYF.

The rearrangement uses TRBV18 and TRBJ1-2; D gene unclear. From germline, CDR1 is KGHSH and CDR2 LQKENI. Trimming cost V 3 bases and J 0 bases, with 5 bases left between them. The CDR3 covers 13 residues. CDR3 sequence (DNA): TGTGCCAGCTCACCCACACCTAACTATGGCTACACCTTC. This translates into CASSPTPNYGYTF.